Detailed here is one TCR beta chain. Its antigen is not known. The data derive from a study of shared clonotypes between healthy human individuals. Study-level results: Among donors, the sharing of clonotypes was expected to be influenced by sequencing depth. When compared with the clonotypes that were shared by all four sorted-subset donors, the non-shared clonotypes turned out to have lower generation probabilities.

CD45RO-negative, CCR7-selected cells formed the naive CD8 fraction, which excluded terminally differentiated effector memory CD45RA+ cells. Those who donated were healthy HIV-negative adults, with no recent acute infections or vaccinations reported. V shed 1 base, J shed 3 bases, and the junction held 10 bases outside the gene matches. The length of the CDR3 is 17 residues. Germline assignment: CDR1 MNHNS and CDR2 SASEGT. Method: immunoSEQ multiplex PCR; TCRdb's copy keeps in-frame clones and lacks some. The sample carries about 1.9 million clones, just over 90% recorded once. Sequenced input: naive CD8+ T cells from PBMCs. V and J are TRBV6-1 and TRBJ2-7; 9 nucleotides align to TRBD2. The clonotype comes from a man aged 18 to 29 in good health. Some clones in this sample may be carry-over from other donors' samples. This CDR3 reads CASSEDLSGRYYYEQYF. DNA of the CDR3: TGTGCCAGCAGTGAAGACCTGAGCGGGAGGTATTACTACGAGCAGTACTTC.